This T cell receptor beta chain stems from a study of CD8 T cells in ankylosing spondylitis. Regarding the study as a whole: Seemingly distinctive of ankylosing spondylitis blood was a TCR beta motif formed by eight highly homologous variants.

The trim removed 6 bases at V and 1 base at J, leaving 8 bases unmatched. Germline V CDR1 and CDR2: SQVTM, ANQGSEA. The CDR3 extends over 15 amino acids. One entry per CDR3 protein, called by TCRdb with MiXCR from the 5' RACE reads. The data hold about 250,000 distinct CDR3 sequences, with roughly a quarter observed a single time. Turning to this clonotype: Its cognate antigen is unknown.

This chain connects TRBV29-1 to TRBJ2-3, with 9 bases identical to TRBD2. This receptor was identified in a male donor with ankylosing spondylitis or in good health (not recorded which). Source material: blood, either unsorted or a sorted T cell fraction (not recorded which). The DNA of the CDR3 is TGCAGCGTCGGCACACTAGCGGGCCGCACAGATACGCAGTATTTT. This translates into CSVGTLAGRTDTQYF.